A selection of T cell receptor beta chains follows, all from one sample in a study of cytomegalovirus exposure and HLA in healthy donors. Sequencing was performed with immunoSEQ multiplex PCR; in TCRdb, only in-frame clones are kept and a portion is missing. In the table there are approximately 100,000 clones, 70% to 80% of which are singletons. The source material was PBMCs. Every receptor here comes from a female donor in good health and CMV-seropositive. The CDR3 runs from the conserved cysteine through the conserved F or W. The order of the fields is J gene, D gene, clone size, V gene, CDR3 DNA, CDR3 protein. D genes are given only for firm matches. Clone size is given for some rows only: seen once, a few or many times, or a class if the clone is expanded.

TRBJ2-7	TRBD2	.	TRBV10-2	TGCGCCAGCAGTGATCCCACTCTAGCGGGAGGGAGGGACGAGCAGTACTTC	CASSDPTLAGGRDEQYF
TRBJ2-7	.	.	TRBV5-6	TGTGCCAGCAAGCCCCTGGTCCCGGGGGTGGGGGGAGAGCAGTACTTC	CASKPLVPGVGGEQYF
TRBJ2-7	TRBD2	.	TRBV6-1	TGTGCCAGCAGTGAACGCGCGGGAGTGACCTACGAGCAGTACTTC	CASSERAGVTYEQYF
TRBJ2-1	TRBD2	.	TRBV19	TGTGCCAGTAGTAACCCGGGACTAGCGGGGAGGACCTACAATGAGCAGTTCTTC	CASSNPGLAGRTYNEQFF
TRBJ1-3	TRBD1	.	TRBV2	TGTGCCAGCAGTGCGACAGGGGCTGGATCCACCATATATTTT	CASSATGAGSTIYF
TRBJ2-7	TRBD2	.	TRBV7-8	TGTGCCAGCAGCTTAGCGTTGACTAGCGGGAAATACGAGCAGTACTTC	CASSLALTSGKYEQYF
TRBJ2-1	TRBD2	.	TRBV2	TGTGCCAGCAGGACGGGACTAGTCTACAATGAGCAGTTCTTC	CASRTGLVYNEQFF
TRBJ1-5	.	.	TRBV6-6	TGTGCCAGCAGGCGGATTGGGGGGGATCAGCCCCAGCATTTT	CASRRIGGDQPQHF
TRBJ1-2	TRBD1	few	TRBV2	TGTGCCAGCGGAAGGGACAGGACCAGCTATGGCTACACCTTC	CASGRDRTSYGYTF
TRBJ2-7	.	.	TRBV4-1	TGCGCCAGCAGCCAAGATCCTGGGAGCTCCTACGAGCAGTACTTC	CASSQDPGSSYEQYF
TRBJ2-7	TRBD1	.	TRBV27	TGTGCCAGCAGTTTTGGGCAGGGGGCCTCCTACGAGCAGTACTTC	CASSFGQGASYEQYF
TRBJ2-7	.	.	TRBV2	TGTGCCAGCACTCTTGAGGCAGCCACCTACGAGCAGTACTTC	CASTLEAATYEQYF
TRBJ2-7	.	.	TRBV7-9	TGTTCCAGCAGCCCTTCGGGACTCCGCTCCTACGAGCAGTACTTC	CSSSPSGLRSYEQYF
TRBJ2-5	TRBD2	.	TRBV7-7	TGTGCCAGCAGCTTAGGGGGACTAGCGGGTATGGGAGAGACCCAGTACTTC	CASSLGGLAGMGETQYF
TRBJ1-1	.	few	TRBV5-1	TGCGCCAGCAGCACGGTAACGGTGAACACTGAAGCTTTCTTT	CASSTVTVNTEAFF
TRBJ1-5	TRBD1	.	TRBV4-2	TGTGCCAGCAGCCAGGGGACAGGGGATCGGCAGCCCCAGCATTTT	CASSQGTGDRQPQHF
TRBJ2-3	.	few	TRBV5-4	TGTGCCAGCAGCTTCCAGGGCACAGATACGCAGTATTTT	CASSFQGTDTQYF
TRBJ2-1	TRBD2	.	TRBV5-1	TGCGCCAGCAGGTCAGCGGGAGGGCCCTACAATGAGCAGTTCTTC	CASRSAGGPYNEQFF
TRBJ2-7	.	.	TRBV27	TGTGCCAGCAGTCCCAGGGGCACGTCCAGCTCCTACGAGCAGTACTTC	CASSPRGTSSSYEQYF
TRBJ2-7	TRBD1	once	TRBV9	TGTGCCAGCAGCGTAGCGGGACAGGGAGACGAGCAGTACTTC	CASSVAGQGDEQYF
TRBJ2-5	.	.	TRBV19	TGTGCCAGTCGGGATTTCCAAGAGACCCAGTACTTC	CASRDFQETQYF
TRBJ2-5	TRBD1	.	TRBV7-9	TGTTCCAGCAGCTTACCGGACAGGAAAGAGACCCAGTACTTC	CSSSLPDRKETQYF
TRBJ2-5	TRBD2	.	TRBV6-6	TGTGCCAGCAGTCGACTAGCGCAAGTCCTAACGCAGCAGTACTTC	CASSRLAQVLTQQYF
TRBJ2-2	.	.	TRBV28	TGTGCCAGCAGTTTTGGCGGGGAAACCACCGGGGAGCTGTTTTTT	CASSFGGETTGELFF
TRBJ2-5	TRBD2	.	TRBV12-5	TGTGCTAGTGGTTTGGATGGTAGCGGGGGGGCTGGGGAGACCCAGTACTTC	CASGLDGSGGAGETQYF
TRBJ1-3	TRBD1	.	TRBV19	TGTGCCAGTACTCCGACAGGGCTCTCTGGAAACACCATATATTTT	CASTPTGLSGNTIYF
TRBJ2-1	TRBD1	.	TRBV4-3	TGCGCCAGCAGCCCCCGTGCTGGACAGGGGTTTTATGAGCAGTTCTTC	CASSPRAGQGFYEQFF
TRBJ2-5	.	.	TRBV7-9	TGTGCCAGCAGCTTCGGGCAAGAGACCCAGTACTTC	CASSFGQETQYF
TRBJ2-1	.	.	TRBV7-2	TGTGCCAGCAGCTTGGGTGGACAATACGGGTACAATGAGCAGTTCTTC	CASSLGGQYGYNEQFF
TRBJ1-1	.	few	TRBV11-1	TGTGCCAGCAGCTTACCGGGAGCGAACACTGAAGCTTTCTTT	CASSLPGANTEAFF
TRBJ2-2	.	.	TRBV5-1	TGCGCCAGCAGCCCCGACACCGGGGAGCTGTTTTTT	CASSPDTGELFF
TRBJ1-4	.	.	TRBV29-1	TGCAGCGTTCAAACGGGGTCTAATGAAAAACTGTTTTTT	CSVQTGSNEKLFF
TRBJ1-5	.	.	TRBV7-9	TGTGCCAGCAGCCCCCAGGGCGTCGGCAATCAGCCCCAGCATTTT	CASSPQGVGNQPQHF
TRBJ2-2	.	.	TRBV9	TGTGCCAGCAGCGTAGGGGGGGTGAGGACCGGGGAGCTGTTTTTT	CASSVGGVRTGELFF
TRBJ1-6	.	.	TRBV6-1	TGTGCCACCGCGGCTGATTATAATTCACCCCTCCACTTT	CATAADYNSPLHF
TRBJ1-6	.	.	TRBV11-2	TGTGCCAGCAGCCCCCAAGGACAGTATAATTCACCCCTCCACTTT	CASSPQGQYNSPLHF
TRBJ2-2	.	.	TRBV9	TGTGCCAGCAGCGTGGTGGCAGATAACACCGGGGAGCTGTTTTTT	CASSVVADNTGELFF
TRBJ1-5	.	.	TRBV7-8	TGTGCCAGCAGCAGTGCGGGCGGGCCCCAGCATTTT	CASSSAGGPQHF
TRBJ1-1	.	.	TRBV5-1	TGCGCCAGCAGCTCACTTTTAACAGGGAACACTGAAGCTTTCTTT	CASSSLLTGNTEAFF
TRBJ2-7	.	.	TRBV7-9	TGTGCCAGCAGCTTAGGACAGGTACTCTCCTACGAGCAGTACTTC	CASSLGQVLSYEQYF
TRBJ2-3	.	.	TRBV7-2	TGTGCCAGCAGCCCCGACTACCCACGCACAGATACGCAGTATTTT	CASSPDYPRTDTQYF
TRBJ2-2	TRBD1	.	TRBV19	TGTGCCAGCCTGAACACAGGGGGCGCGAACACCGGGGAGCTGTTTTTT	CASLNTGGANTGELFF
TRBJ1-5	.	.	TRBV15	TGTGCCACCAGCCGGGACACTAGCAATCAGCCCCAGCATTTT	CATSRDTSNQPQHF
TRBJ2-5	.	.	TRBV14	TGTGCCAGCAGCCAAGGTGTCAGGCAAGAGACCCAGTACTTC	CASSQGVRQETQYF
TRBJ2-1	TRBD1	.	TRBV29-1	TGCAGCACCAGTAAGGGACAGGGGGCGAACAATGAGCAGTTCTTC	CSTSKGQGANNEQFF
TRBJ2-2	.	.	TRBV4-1	TGCGCCAGCAGCCAAGGGGCCACCGGGGAGCTGTTTTTT	CASSQGATGELFF
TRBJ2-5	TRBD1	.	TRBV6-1	TGTGCCAGCAGTGGACAGGGGGCCGGGGAGACCCAGTACTTC	CASSGQGAGETQYF
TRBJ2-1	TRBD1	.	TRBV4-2	TGTGCCAGCAGCCAACCCGGGACAGGGGTCAACAATGAGCAGTTCTTC	CASSQPGTGVNNEQFF
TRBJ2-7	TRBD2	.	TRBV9	TGTGCCAGCAGCCCAACCCCACTAGCGTCCCACGAGCAGTACTTC	CASSPTPLASHEQYF
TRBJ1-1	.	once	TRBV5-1	TGCGCCAGCAGCCCGGGAGTTCTGGGGACTGAAGCTTTCTTT	CASSPGVLGTEAFF
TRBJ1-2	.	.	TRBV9	TGTGCCAGCAGCGTAGCTGGGCAGGGTAGTGGCTACACCTTC	CASSVAGQGSGYTF
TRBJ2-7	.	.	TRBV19	TGTGCCAGTAGTTTCCTAGGGGGCGAGCAGTACTTC	CASSFLGGEQYF
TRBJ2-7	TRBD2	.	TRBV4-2	TGTGCCAGCAGCCAAGAGGCCGGGACTAGCGGGGACTACGAGCAGTACTTC	CASSQEAGTSGDYEQYF
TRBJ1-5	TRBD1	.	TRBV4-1	TGCGCCAGCAGCCAAAACACAGGGGCCCAGGGGCCCCAGCATTTT	CASSQNTGAQGPQHF